This T cell receptor beta chain was documented in a study of blood T cell repertoires in COVID-19 (dated by TCRdb to 2019 to 2021). Regarding the complete study: The collaborator samples originated in the United States, Italy and Spain and spanned the acute and convalescent phases of COVID-19. The prospective study material was composed of cDNA or gDNA derived from T cells, B-cell-depleted T cells, or PBMCs. The dataset comprised deeply sampled blood TCRbeta repertoires from subjects exposed to, actively infected with, or recovered from COVID-19. A freely available public database, intended as a resource for researchers studying the immune response to SARS-CoV-2, is where the repertoires were released. The samples were drawn from the first 160 participants of the ongoing ImmuneRACE study and from 1,200 or so subjects provided by 6 global collaborators. A de-identified subject ID, COVID-19 status, age in years and sex were almost always included in the sample metadata. HLA class I and class II types, where available, came from metadata supplied by the sample provider rather than from assay-based typing.

Concerning this clone: The antigen it recognizes is unknown. No much larger clone is present one base from it, and per-base qualities are unavailable.

The immunoSEQ Assay, a bias-controlled multiplex PCR, was used to amplify TCRbeta CDR3 regions from genomic DNA. As for how the authors treated the data: The number of nucleated cells in each sample was estimated from the amplification of reference gene primers within the assay. To quantify the absolute abundance of each unique TCRbeta CDR3 rearrangement, sequence reads were collapsed and filtered. Productive Simpson clonality was computed per sample as the square root of Simpson's diversity index over productive rearrangements. TCRdb mirrors the immuneACCESS table, restricted to in-frame sequences. Some clones are absent from its copies; in checked studies, under half trace to an unresolved V gene, and the reason for the others is unknown. Clonal size and the V and J genes are those of that table, whereas D and trimming came from the DNA. A total of 90,000 to 110,000 clones appear in this sample, 80% to 85% of them only once. The ten largest clones represent 15% of the sample.

The CDR3 runs 17 amino acids, cysteine and phenylalanine included. Kept here is only the CDR3 DNA, which spans 51 bases and is read in frame from base 1. Looking up the germline V gene (reference sequence) yields CDR1 MNHEY and CDR2 SMNVEV. At the junction V is shortened by 2 bases and J by 0 bases; bases outside the gene matches: 7. The paper's findings and limits, for the study overall: How much clinical and demographic metadata was included differed by source and by participant, and the metadata was provided uncurated.

Whole blood was collected in K2EDTA tubes by collaborating institutions according to the institutions' own protocols. Collaborator samples were shipped for TCRbeta analysis as frozen whole blood, isolated PBMCs, or DNA extracted from either sample type. Recombination joined TRBV27 with TRBJ1-5, with TRBD1 matching 7 junction bases. The receptor was isolated from a woman aged 80 or older with acute or convalescent COVID-19. The specimen was peripheral blood. The sequence in DNA is TGTGCCAGCAGTTTAACGGGACAGCTTGTTAGCAATCAGCCCCAGCATTTT. Protein translation: CASSLTGQLVSNQPQHF.